This TCR beta chain is from a study of regulatory T cells. A couple of CD3G-deficient patients had more severe autoimmunity; all had some. Patients aged 2 to 39 years had fewer naive and more memory CD4+ and CD8+ T cells. Study outcomes and limitations: Skewed V and J usage and few unique V-J pairs marked patient repertoires, most in Tregs. Hydrophobic residues at CDR3 positions 6 and 7 were enriched in conventional CD4+ T cells of CD3G-deficient patients.

Germline CDR1 MDHEN, CDR2 SYDVKM. The V and J ends lost 5 bases and 5 bases respectively, with 8 bases between them. This CDR3 spans 12 amino acids. Primers: 52 TRBV forward and 13 TRBJ reverse. Some clones are missing from TCRdb's copy, which holds only in-frame ones; the method was immunoSEQ multiplex PCR. The profile shows tens of thousands of clones, over 90% of them singletons. On this clone itself: No antigen is known for it.

The chain recombines TRBV28 with TRBJ2-3; D remains ambiguous. The clonotype originates from a child aged 2 to 15 with CD3G deficiency. The specimen sequenced was conventional CD4+ T cells sorted from blood. The CDR3 is CASSTRRDTQYF. The CDR3 coding sequence is TGTGCCAGCAGTACGAGGAGAGATACGCAGTATTTT.